The entry below describes one TCR beta chain. Its matching antigen is unknown. TCRdb keeps only in-frame clones here, not all; method: immunoSEQ multiplex PCR. The sample holds about 56,000 clones, about three quarters seen once. This specimen comes from a study of memory CD4+ T cells and cytomegalovirus serostatus. Single viable CD3+CD4+CD8-CD45RO+ cells were sorted as the memory CD4+ T cells. There are 15 residues in the CDR3. The germline CDR1 and CDR2 sequences are KGHSH and LQKENI. V lost 3 bases, J lost 1 base, and 12 bases lay in between. Study-level results: Suggested: most of the CMV-linked TCR signature lies in CD4+ memory cells. A US-trained random forest predicted CMV serostatus with median AUC roughly 0.9.

The origin of this receptor is an adult in good health and CMV-seropositive. V and J are TRBV18 and TRBJ2-5; possibly TRBD2 for D (5 bases). The source material was memory CD4+ T cells from blood. CDR3 sequence (DNA): TGTGCCAGCTCACCCGCGGGCCCAGCCCAAGAGACCCAGTACTTC. It specifies CASSPAGPAQETQYF.